These T cell receptor beta chains were read from a single sample in a study of blood T cell repertoires in COVID-19. Data came from immunoSEQ multiplex PCR; TCRdb stores just in-frame clones and leaves some out. The table has about 140,000 clones, 84% seen once; the top ten hold around 3.2%. Sequenced: PBMCs or T cells enriched from blood (not recorded which). Receptors were obtained from a woman aged 50 to 65 with acute COVID-19. The CDR3 runs from the conserved cysteine through the conserved F or W. Size tells how often a clone was seen (once, few, many) or the class of an expanded clone, and some rows leave it out.

j_call v_call clone_size cdr3_aa
TRBJ1-4 TRBV6-6 . CASSYIGGENEKLFF
TRBJ2-1 TRBV21-1 . CASSIQGNYNEQFF
TRBJ2-2 TRBV6-6 . CASSYVSSGELFF
TRBJ1-2 TRBV9 . CASSAGQGNYGYTF
TRBJ2-4 TRBV7-9 . CASSLDISGITKNIQYF
TRBJ2-6 TRBV9 few CASSPRLSSGANVLTF
TRBJ1-1 TRBV2 . CASTEGHRGLGTEAFF
TRBJ2-5 TRBV7-6 few CASSLGRQETQYF
TRBJ2-3 TRBV6-5 . CASTAMSSTDTQYF
TRBJ2-7 TRBV19 . CASSVSGNSYEQYF
TRBJ1-5 TRBV5-8 . CASSLAQGVGPQHF
TRBJ1-3 TRBV4-3 . CASSQLRGPGDTIYF
TRBJ1-5 TRBV19 few CASNRENQPQHF
TRBJ1-5 TRBV10-3 . CAISDGDRHSNQPQHF
TRBJ1-1 TRBV7-9 few CASAQGGTGSEAFF
TRBJ2-6 TRBV5-6 . CASSLDSGQGFGANVLTF
TRBJ1-2 TRBV11-2 . CASSGKTGKMSDGYTF
TRBJ2-2 TRBV28 . CASSLAPVRYTGLAGGNTGELFF
TRBJ1-1 TRBV27 . CASRPGVQGAITEAFF
TRBJ1-4 TRBV19 once CASSVGQGGEKLFF
TRBJ2-7 TRBV3-1/TRBV3-2 . CASSQEVLATGQQYF
TRBJ2-1 TRBV7-2 . CASSLTSYEQFF
TRBJ2-1 TRBV7-2 . CASQKSGRADEQFF
TRBJ1-2 TRBV21-1 . CASSYTLGTASYGGGLYGYTF
TRBJ2-1 TRBV9 . CASSPQASGLGDEQFF
TRBJ1-4 TRBV4-1 once CASSPTGQGADEKLFF
TRBJ2-1 TRBV4-2 . CASSLSGRGNEQFF
TRBJ1-2 TRBV9 . CASGQGANYGYTF
TRBJ2-4 TRBV6-4 . CASSSGDAKNIQYF